Reported below is one T cell receptor beta chain. Seattle patient enrollment occurred during active infection, with longitudinal follow-up thereafter. This record comes from a study of blood T cell repertoires in COVID-19. At the level of the study: The study drew acute and convalescent COVID-19 samples from the United States, Italy and Spain. Nucleic acid was either cDNA or gDNA, and it came from T cells, B-cell-depleted T cells, or PBMCs.

The authors' processing: Estimation of nucleated cell counts relied on the amplification of reference gene primers. The method was immunoSEQ multiplex PCR; TCRdb's version includes in-frame clones alone and lacks a portion of them. V and J calls and clone size follow that table, whereas D and trimming were derived from the DNA. The table shows fewer than 350,000 clones, with 80% to 95% occurring only once. The sequencing sample was made of peripheral blood. The receptor's source is a woman aged 30 to 39 with COVID-19, enrolled during active disease.

CDR3 nucleotide sequence: TGTGCCAGCAGACGGATAAGACAGGGCGGCACTGAAGCTTTCTTT. Translating gives CASRRIRQGGTEAFF. The genes are TRBV28 and TRBJ1-1; 7 bases line up with TRBD1. The V and J ends lost 6 bases and 4 bases, in that order; junction bases with no gene match: 11. Germline CDR1 MDHEN, CDR2 SYDVKM. The CDR3 runs to 15 residues.